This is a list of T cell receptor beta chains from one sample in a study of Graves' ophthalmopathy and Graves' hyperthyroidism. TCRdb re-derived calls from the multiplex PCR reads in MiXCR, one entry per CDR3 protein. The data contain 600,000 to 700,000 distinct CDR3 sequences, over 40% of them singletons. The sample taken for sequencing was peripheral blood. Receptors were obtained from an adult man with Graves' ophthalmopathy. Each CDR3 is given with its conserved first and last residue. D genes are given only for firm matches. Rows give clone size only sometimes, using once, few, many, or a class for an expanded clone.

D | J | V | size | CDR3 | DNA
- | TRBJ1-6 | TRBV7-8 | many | CASSLAGSYTSPLHF | TGTGCCAGCAGCTTAGCAGGGAGCTATACTTCACCCCTCCACTTT
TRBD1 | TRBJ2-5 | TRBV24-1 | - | CATSVRQGDATQYF | TGTGCCACCAGTGTGCGACAGGGTGATGCGACCCAGTACTTC
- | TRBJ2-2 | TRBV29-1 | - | CSDLTGELFF | TGCAGCGATTTGACCGGGGAGCTGTTTTTT
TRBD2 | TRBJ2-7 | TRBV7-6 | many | CASSPTSGGYEQYF | TGTGCCAGCAGCCCAACTAGCGGGGGTTACGAGCAGTACTTC
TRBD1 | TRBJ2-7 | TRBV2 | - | CASSAVRDSSYEQYF | TGTGCCAGCAGTGCCGTCCGGGACAGCTCCTACGAGCAGTACTTC
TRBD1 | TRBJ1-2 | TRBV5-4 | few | CASSPPVGQGPTYYGYTF | TGTGCCAGCAGCCCCCCGGTGGGACAGGGCCCTACATACTATGGCTACACCTTC
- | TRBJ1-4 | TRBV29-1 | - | CSLEPGRGNEKLFF | TGCAGCTTGGAGCCGGGACGGGGGAATGAAAAACTGTTTTTT
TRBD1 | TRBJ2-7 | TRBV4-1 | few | CASSQAGQGYEQYF | TGCGCCAGCAGCCAAGCCGGACAGGGATACGAGCAGTACTTC
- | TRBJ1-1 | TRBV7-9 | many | CASSLPRVGAGTNTEAFF | TGTGCCAGCAGCTTACCCAGGGTAGGGGCCGGGACGAACACTGAAGCTTTCTTT
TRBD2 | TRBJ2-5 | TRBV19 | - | CARGLAGEKQETQYF | TGTGCCAGAGGGCTAGCGGGTGAAAAGCAAGAGACCCAGTACTTC
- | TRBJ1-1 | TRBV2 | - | CASSLGHGAGYGTEAFF | TGTGCCAGCAGCCTCGGACACGGGGCGGGGTATGGCACTGAAGCTTTCTTT
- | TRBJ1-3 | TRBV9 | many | CASSTQGSGNTIYF | TGTGCCAGCAGCACACAGGGCAGTGGAAACACCATATATTTT
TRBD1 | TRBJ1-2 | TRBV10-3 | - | CASTPVGDRGRSHYGYTF | TGTGCCAGCACCCCCGTCGGGGACAGGGGGCGTTCGCACTATGGCTACACCTTC
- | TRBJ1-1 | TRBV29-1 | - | CSVGGAGTEAFF | TGCAGCGTTGGAGGGGCGGGCACTGAAGCTTTCTTT
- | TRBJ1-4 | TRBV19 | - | CASSIRGLSNEKLFF | TGTGCCAGTAGTATACGAGGGTTGAGCAATGAAAAACTGTTTTTT
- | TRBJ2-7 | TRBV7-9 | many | CASTKPGSSGYYEQYF | TGTGCCAGCACCAAACCCGGGTCGTCCGGGTATTACGAGCAGTACTTC
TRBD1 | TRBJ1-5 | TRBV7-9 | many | CASGTGTYSNQPQHF | TGTGCCAGTGGGACAGGCACCTATAGCAATCAGCCCCAGCATTTT
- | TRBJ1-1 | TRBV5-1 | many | CASSLAGGDTEAFF | TGTGCCAGCAGCTTAGCGGGAGGGGACACTGAAGCTTTCTTT
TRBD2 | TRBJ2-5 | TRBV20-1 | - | CSARGGRMETQYF | TGCAGTGCTCGGGGGGGGCGCATGGAGACCCAGTACTTC
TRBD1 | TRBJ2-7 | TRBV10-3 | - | CASSLSTGRYEQYF | TGTGCCAGCAGTTTGTCGACAGGGCGGTACGAGCAGTACTTC
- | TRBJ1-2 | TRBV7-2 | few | CASSPSATGTYHGYTF | TGTGCCAGCAGCCCAAGCGCCACCGGGACTTACCATGGCTACACCTTC
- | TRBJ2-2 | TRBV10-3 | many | CAIRTKQSYTGELFF | TGTGCCATCAGAACGAAGCAGAGCTACACCGGGGAGCTGTTTTTT
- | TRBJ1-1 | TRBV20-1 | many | CSARVSGGTEAFF | TGCAGTGCTAGGGTCTCGGGGGGCACTGAAGCTTTCTTT
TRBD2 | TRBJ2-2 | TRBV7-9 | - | CASSFLSSGSTGELFF | TGTGCCAGCAGTTTTCTTTCTAGCGGGAGCACCGGGGAGCTGTTTTTT
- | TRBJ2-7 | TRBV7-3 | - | CASSFGGRSSYEQYF | TGTGCCAGCAGCTTTGGAGGGAGGAGCTCCTACGAGCAGTACTTC
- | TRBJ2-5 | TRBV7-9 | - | CASSLGTTSPQYF | TGCGCCAGCAGCTTAGGGACAACAAGCCCCCAGTACTTC
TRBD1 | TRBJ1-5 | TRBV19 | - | CASSMGTGGTNQPQHF | TGTGCCAGTAGTATGGGGACAGGGGGCACCAATCAGCCCCAGCATTTT
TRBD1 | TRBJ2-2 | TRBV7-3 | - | CASSPTGAENTGELFF | TGTGCCAGCAGCCCGACAGGGGCCGAGAACACCGGGGAGCTGTTTTTT
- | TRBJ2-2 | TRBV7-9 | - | CASSQDNIAVTGELFF | TGTGCCAGCAGCCAAGATAACATAGCAGTAACCGGGGAGCTGTTTTTT
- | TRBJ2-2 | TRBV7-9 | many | CASSLPAGVSVTGELFF | TGTGCCAGCAGCTTACCCGCAGGGGTATCAGTCACCGGGGAGCTGTTTTTT
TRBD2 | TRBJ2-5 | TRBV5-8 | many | CASSLAGAVQETQYF | TGTGCCAGCAGCTTAGCGGGAGCGGTTCAAGAGACCCAGTACTTC
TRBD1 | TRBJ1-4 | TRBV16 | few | CASSQSVQGTGEKLFF | TGTGCCAGCAGCCAATCGGTACAGGGGACGGGGGAAAAACTGTTTTTT
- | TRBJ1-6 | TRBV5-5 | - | CASSQGIHSNSPLHF | TGTGCCAGCAGCCAAGGTATACATTCGAATTCACCCCTCCACTTT
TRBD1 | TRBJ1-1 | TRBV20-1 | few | CSAPAGQGDTEAFF | TGCAGTGCGCCAGCGGGACAGGGGGACACTGAAGCTTTCTTT
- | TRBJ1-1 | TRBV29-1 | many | CSACRTEVNTEAFF | TGCAGCGCCTGCCGGACAGAAGTTAACACTGAAGCTTTCTTT
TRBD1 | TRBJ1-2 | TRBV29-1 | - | CSLQGGDGYTF | TGCAGCCTACAGGGGGGAGATGGCTACACCTTC
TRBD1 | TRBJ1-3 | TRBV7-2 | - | CASSRPGTGAGNTIYF | TGTGCCAGCAGCCGTCCCGGGACAGGGGCTGGAAACACCATATATTTT
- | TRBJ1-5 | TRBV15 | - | CATRGKGNQPQHF | TGTGCCACCAGGGGTAAGGGCAATCAGCCCCAGCATTTT
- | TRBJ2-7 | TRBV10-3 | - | CAICSTPTSGGYEQYF | TGTGCCATCTGCAGTACCCCAACCTCCGGGGGCTACGAGCAGTACTTC
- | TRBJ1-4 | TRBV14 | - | CASSHLLTRDELAF | TGTGCCAGCAGCCACCTACTTACCCGGGATGAACTAGCTTTT
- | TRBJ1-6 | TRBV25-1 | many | CASSVSGLGNSPLHF | TGTGCCAGCAGTGTCTCCGGCCTAGGGAATTCACCCCTCCACTTT
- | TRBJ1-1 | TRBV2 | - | CASSESGTNEAFF | TGTGCCAGCAGTGAAAGTGGGACTAATGAAGCTTTCTTT
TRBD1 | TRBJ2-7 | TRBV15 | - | CATSSQGTGFYEQYF | TGTGCCACCAGCAGCCAGGGGACAGGGTTCTACGAGCAGTACTTC
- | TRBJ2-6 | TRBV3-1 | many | CASSSEAPVLTF | TGTGCCAGCAGCTCGGAAGCCCCCGTCCTGACTTTC
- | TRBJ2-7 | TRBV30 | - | CAWSGGAMDEQYF | TGTGCCTGGAGTGGGGGGGCGATGGACGAGCAGTACTTC